Following are 10 T cell receptor beta chains from one sample sequenced in a study of shared clonotypes between healthy human individuals. Positively selected for CCR7, the CD45RO-negative cells used as naive CD8 cells excluded terminally differentiated effector memory CD45RA+ cells. Clones were read by immunoSEQ multiplex PCR, and TCRdb kept only the in-frame ones, dropping some. The sample lists some 1,900,000 clones, 85% to 95% occurring once. Specimen: naive CD8+ T cells sorted from blood. The receptors were gathered from a man aged 18 to 30 in good health.

This clone was picked up one time. This chain joins TRBV11-2 and TRBJ2-7, with unresolved D. V shed 0 bases and J shed 0 bases, with 6 bases lying between them. The CDR3 extends over 14 amino acids. Germline loops: CDR1 SGHAT, CDR2 FQNNGV. CDR3 residues: CASSLEIGSYEQYF. DNA of the CDR3: TGTGCCAGCAGCTTAGAAATAGGCTCCTACGAGCAGTACTTC.

V gene TRBV9 combines with J gene TRBJ1-2; 9 nucleotides align to TRBD1. The CDR3 totals 14 residues. Germline lookup yields CDR1 SGDLS and CDR2 YYNGEE. V gave up 3 bases and J gave up 6 bases; unmatched junction bases: 6. CDR3 sequence: CASSGGDRVDGYTF. CDR3 DNA: TGTGCCAGCAGCGGCGGGGACAGGGTGGATGGCTACACCTTC.

The chain carries TRBV11-2 and TRBJ2-3; D unclear. CDR3 length equals 15 residues. V lost 5 bases and J lost 2, with 14 bases in between. CDR1 is SGHAT, CDR2 FQNNGV, per germline. The CDR3 sequence: CASSLGWTDTDTQYF. The CDR3 DNA reads as TGTGCCAGCAGCCTTGGGTGGACGGACACAGATACGCAGTATTTT.

The chain combines TRBV28 with TRBJ1-6; 9 positions agree with TRBD1. Germline lookup yields CDR1 MDHEN and CDR2 SYDVKM. The CDR3 length is 17 residues. V gave up 4 bases and J gave up 3 bases; unmatched junction bases: 7. The CDR3 DNA follows: TGTGCCAGCAGTTCGGGACAGGGATCCCTCTATAATTCACCCCTCCACTTT. This encodes CASSSGQGSLYNSPLHF.

V is TRBV27 and J is TRBJ1-4; 10 nucleotides line up with TRBD1. V was clipped by 4 bases and J by 8 bases; unmatched bases: 4. CDR3 length: 14 amino acids. CDR1 MNHEY and CDR2 SMNVEV come from the germline V gene (reference sequence). The CDR3, as DNA: TGTGCCAGCAGTTCCGTGGACAGGGGGGAAAAACTGTTTTTT. Translated, it gives CASSSVDRGEKLFF.

The CDR3 coding sequence is TGTGCCAGCAGTTACCTCGATCTTGGGCAGAGCGGGGAGCTGTTTTTT. This encodes CASSYLDLGQSGELFF. The rearrangement uses TRBV6-5 and TRBJ2-2; D is unclear. The CDR3 spans 16 residues. The V gene's germline CDR1 is MNHEY and CDR2 SVGAGI. Trimming stripped 2 bases from V and 7 bases from J, with 17 bases between.

The chain employs TRBV2 and TRBJ2-1; 8 bases are a match to TRBD2. J lost 8 bases, V lost 7 bases, and 13 bases had no gene match. Looked up from germline, CDR1 is SNHLY and CDR2 is FYNNEI. CDR3 length equals 15 residues. The CDR3 here is CASTGLVGGADEQFF. The CDR3 DNA sequence: TGTGCCAGCACCGGTCTAGTCGGGGGGGCCGATGAGCAGTTCTTC.

This clone came up once. This chain connects TRBV4-2 to TRBJ2-3, with TRBD2 identical over 9 bases. The germline gives CDR1 LGHNA, CDR2 YNFKEQ. CDR3 length: 15 amino acids. After removal of 4 bases from V and 3 bases from J, the junction contained 5 bases not matched to a gene. This CDR3 is CASSPPGLATDTQYF. The CDR3 DNA follows: TGTGCCAGCAGCCCCCCGGGACTAGCTACAGATACGCAGTATTTT.

This clone was recorded only once. The chain couples TRBV6-5 to TRBJ2-7, with D perhaps being TRBD1 or TRBD2 (5 bases each). Per the germline V gene, CDR1 is MNHEY and CDR2 is SVGAGI. V was clipped by 8 bases and J by 3 bases, with 20 bases between them. This CDR3 region has 15 residues. The CDR3 is CASSPTGAASYEQYF. CDR3 in DNA: TGTGCCAGCTCCCCAACCGGGGCGGCCAGCTACGAGCAGTACTTC.

A note on this clone: In the same sample, other DNA sequences code for this CDR3. The chain employs TRBV7-9 and TRBJ1-1; tentative D call: TRBD1 (6 bases). Germline V gene lookup returns CDR1 SEHNR and CDR2 FQNEAQ (reference sequence). The V gene lost 6 bases and the J gene lost 1 base, with 9 bases spanning the gap. CDR3 size: 13 residues. The CDR3 protein is CASSQGGNTEAFF. CDR3 sequence (DNA): TGTGCCAGCAGTCAAGGGGGGAACACTGAAGCTTTCTTT.